These T cell receptor beta chains were read from a single sample in a study of cytomegalovirus exposure and HLA in healthy donors. Using immunoSEQ multiplex PCR, the repertoire was profiled, and TCRdb retains in-frame clones only, with some absent. This sample has some 100,000 clones, with about 72% found just once. Sequenced input: PBMCs. The receptors stem from a man in his forties or fifties in good health and CMV-seropositive. The CDR3 runs from the conserved cysteine through the conserved F or W. Each record gives: clone size, J gene, V gene, CDR3 protein. Some rows mark clone size as missing; the rest say once, few, many or name a class of expanded clone.

once	TRBJ1-4	TRBV11-2	CASSFSTANEKLFF
.	TRBJ2-1	TRBV5-1	CASSPPGGYNEQFF
.	TRBJ2-7	TRBV11-2	CASSSLKAFYEQYF
.	TRBJ1-2	TRBV6-5	CASSRGSANYGYTF
.	TRBJ2-7	TRBV6-5	CASKGQGGSYEQYF
once	TRBJ2-3	TRBV5-6	CASSFYSADTQYF
few	TRBJ1-5	TRBV2	CASSDWGVAQPQHF
.	TRBJ2-3	TRBV2	CASSRTSGDYRAGWDTQYF
.	TRBJ1-2	TRBV18	CASSQSGNRAYGYTF
.	TRBJ2-7	TRBV4-1	CASSRQGYTYEQYF
once	TRBJ2-5	TRBV7-9	CASSLDLAGTETQYF
.	TRBJ2-1	TRBV11-2	CASSLAGYSYNEQFF
.	TRBJ1-1	TRBV5-8	CASSSPQGWSEAFF
.	TRBJ1-3	TRBV2	CASSVPQDSYSGNTIYF
few	TRBJ1-6	TRBV4-2	CASSQDYSSYNSPLHF
.	TRBJ1-1	TRBV7-8	CASSPRVFTEAFF
.	TRBJ1-5	TRBV28	CASSEGHPSNQPQHF
.	TRBJ1-6	TRBV4-3	CASSQWGSGNSPLHF
.	TRBJ2-1	TRBV19	CASNLRGAYNEQFF
.	TRBJ2-7	TRBV9	CASSLSSYEQYF
once	TRBJ2-7	TRBV7-2	CASSLGGQYEQYF
.	TRBJ2-2	TRBV29-1	CSVGTGGITGELFF
.	TRBJ1-3	TRBV9	CASSLSGNTIYF
.	TRBJ1-5	TRBV28	CASSLGGQAKNQPQHF
.	TRBJ2-7	TRBV10-3	CAIRSRTGTYEQYF
.	TRBJ1-1	TRBV19	CASSIGGRAGTEAFF
.	TRBJ1-2	TRBV19	CASSMQAQVNYGYTF
.	TRBJ2-1	TRBV7-2	CASSLGAGLAPDNEQFF
.	TRBJ2-7	TRBV6-1	CASRGQGASEQYF
once	TRBJ2-1	TRBV27	CASMSRASGGYNEQFF
.	TRBJ1-2	TRBV5-1	CASSSGQGAGNYGYTF
.	TRBJ1-3	TRBV18	CASSPGQGSGNTIYF
.	TRBJ2-7	TRBV7-2	CASSPGLTTRYEQYF
.	TRBJ2-3	TRBV7-2	CASSNPGQVGTDTQYF
many	TRBJ1-5	TRBV5-4	CASSRDRVGEPQHF
once	TRBJ1-5	TRBV30	CAWSVIRPGGSQPQHF
once	TRBJ2-5	TRBV28	CASRPQGLQETQYF
few	TRBJ1-2	TRBV7-2	CASSSGQGKYGYTF
.	TRBJ1-1	TRBV6-5	CASSYSRRGPTEAFF
.	TRBJ1-2	TRBV5-6	CASSLGPTGGASYGYTF
.	TRBJ2-7	TRBV11-2	CASSLRQGANEQYF
.	TRBJ2-3	TRBV9	CASSVAGLAVETQYF
.	TRBJ2-5	TRBV18	CASSPGQLETQYF
.	TRBJ2-5	TRBV6-1	CASRLAGPGETQYF
.	TRBJ1-1	TRBV7-9	CASSSSPGQGGYTEAFF
.	TRBJ2-7	TRBV4-2	CASSQDVSGRVGEQYF
.	TRBJ1-5	TRBV28	CASSLDRANQPQHF
.	TRBJ1-2	TRBV6-5	CASSRGQGPRHGYTF
.	TRBJ2-2	TRBV11-2	CASSLDRGQGTGELFF
.	TRBJ1-5	TRBV6-5	CASSYLGPGQPQHF
.	TRBJ1-2	TRBV30	CAWGRVSEGYTF
.	TRBJ2-1	TRBV19	CASSNGRALGEQFF
.	TRBJ1-2	TRBV5-1	CASSLQASNYGYTF
.	TRBJ1-4	TRBV5-5	CASSPQEGAWEKLFF
.	TRBJ1-6	TRBV9	CASSVDGSHNSPLHF
.	TRBJ2-1	TRBV9	CASSVGRGSYNEQFF
.	TRBJ2-1	TRBV5-1	CASSSGQGLAGRNEQFF
.	TRBJ1-5	TRBV27	CASSGQGRGQPQHF
.	TRBJ1-5	TRBV7-2	CASSLGSGERQPQHF